This T cell receptor beta chain was sequenced during a study of cytomegalovirus exposure and HLA in healthy donors. Study results and limitations: In a later analysis, a missense DCLRE1C variant was linked to TCR beta V- and J-gene trimming. A later analysis linked some 17,000 TCR beta sequences to HLA alleles at 0.05 false discovery rate.

This CDR3 spans 16 amino acids. The V gene end was trimmed by 1 base and the J gene end by 7 bases; junction bases not matched to a gene: 7. Germline assignment: CDR1 SNHLY and CDR2 FYNNEI. Amplification used 60 Vbeta primers and 13 Jbeta primers. TCRdb's copy holds only in-frame clones and misses some; the assay was immunoSEQ multiplex PCR. The sample records some 190,000 clones, roughly four fifths being singletons. As to this clone: The antigen is unknown.

This TCR was sampled from a man between 18 and 35 years old in good health and CMV-seronegative. The sequenced material came from PBMCs. J is TRBJ2-2 and V is TRBV2; 9 nucleotides align to TRBD2. CDR3 nucleotide sequence: TGTGCCAGCAGTGAAGAAAGCGGGGGGTTCGGCGGGGAGCTGTTTTTT. Amino acid sequence: CASSEESGGFGGELFF.